This T cell receptor beta chain stems from a study of OX40 agonist ivuxolimab in advanced cancers. With 0 bases clipped from V and 7 bases from J, the junction kept 0 bases outside the gene matches. Germline V gene data show CDR1 as SGHKS and CDR2 as YYEKEE (reference sequence). This CDR3 spans 14 amino acids. Details on this clone: The CDR3 does not end in the conserved phenylalanine or tryptophan, so this is likely a read error. The same CDR3 arises from other DNA sequences in this sample as well.

Profiled with immunoSEQ multiplex PCR; TCRdb holds only in-frame clones, not every one. The sample shows about 81,000 clones, roughly 91% of them seen only once. The specimen comprised CD4+ or CD8+ T cells sorted from blood, sampled in a trial of the OX40 agonist ivuxolimab. J is TRBJ1-6 and V is TRBV5-5, with 8 nucleotides matching TRBD1. This sequence was found in an adult with an advanced solid tumor such as melanoma, head and neck, liver or kidney cancer. CDR3 coding DNA: TGTGCCAGCAGCTTGGCAGGGGGCAATTCACCCCTCCACCTT. It is translated as CASSLAGGNSPLHL.